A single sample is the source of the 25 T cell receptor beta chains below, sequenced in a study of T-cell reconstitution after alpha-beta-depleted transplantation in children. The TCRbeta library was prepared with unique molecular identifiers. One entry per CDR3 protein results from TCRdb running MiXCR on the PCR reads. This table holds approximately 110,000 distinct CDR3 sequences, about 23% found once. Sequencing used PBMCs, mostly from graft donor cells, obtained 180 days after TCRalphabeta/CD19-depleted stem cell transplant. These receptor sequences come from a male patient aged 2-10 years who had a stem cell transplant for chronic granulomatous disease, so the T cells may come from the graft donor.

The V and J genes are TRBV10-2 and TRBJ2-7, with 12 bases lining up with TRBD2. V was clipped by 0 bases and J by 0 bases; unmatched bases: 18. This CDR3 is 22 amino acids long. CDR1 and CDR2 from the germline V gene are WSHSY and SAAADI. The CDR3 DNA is TGCGCCAGCAGTGAGTCGAAGGGATTTAGACACTTACTAGCGGGAGGCTCCTACGAGCAGTACTTC. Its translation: CASSESKGFRHLLAGGSYEQYF.

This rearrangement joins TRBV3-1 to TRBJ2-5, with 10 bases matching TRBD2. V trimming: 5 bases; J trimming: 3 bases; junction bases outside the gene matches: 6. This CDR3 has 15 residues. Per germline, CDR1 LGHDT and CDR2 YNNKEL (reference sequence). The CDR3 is CASSEGLAAKETQYF. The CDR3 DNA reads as TGTGCCAGCAGCGAAGGACTAGCGGCAAAAGAGACCCAGTACTTC.

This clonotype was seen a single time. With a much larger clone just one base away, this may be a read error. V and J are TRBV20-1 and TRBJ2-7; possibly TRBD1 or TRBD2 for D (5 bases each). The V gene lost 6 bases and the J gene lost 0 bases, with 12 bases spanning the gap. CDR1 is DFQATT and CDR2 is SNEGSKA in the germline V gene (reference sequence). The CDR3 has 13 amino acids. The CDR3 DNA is TGCAGTGCCTGTCGGGGCAGCTCCTACGAGCAGTACTTC. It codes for CSACRGSSYEQYF.

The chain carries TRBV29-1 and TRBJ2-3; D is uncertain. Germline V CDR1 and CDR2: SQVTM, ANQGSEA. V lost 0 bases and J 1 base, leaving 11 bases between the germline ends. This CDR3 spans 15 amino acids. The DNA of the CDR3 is TGCAGCGTTGAAGATTCGCTTCGGGGCACAGATACGCAGTATTTT. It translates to CSVEDSLRGTDTQYF.

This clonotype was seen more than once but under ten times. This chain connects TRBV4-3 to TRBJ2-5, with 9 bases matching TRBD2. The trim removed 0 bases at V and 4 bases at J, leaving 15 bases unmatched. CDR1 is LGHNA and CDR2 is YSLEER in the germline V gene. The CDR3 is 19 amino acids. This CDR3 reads CASSQDIGGSGRLIETQYF. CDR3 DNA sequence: TGCGCCAGCAGCCAAGATATTGGGGGTAGCGGGAGATTGATAGAGACCCAGTACTTC.

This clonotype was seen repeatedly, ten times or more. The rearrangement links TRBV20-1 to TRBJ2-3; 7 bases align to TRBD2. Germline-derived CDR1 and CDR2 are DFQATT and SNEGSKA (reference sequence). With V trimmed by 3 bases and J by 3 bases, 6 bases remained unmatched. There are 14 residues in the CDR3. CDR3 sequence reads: CSASAGRPTDTQYF. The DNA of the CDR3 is TGCAGTGCTAGTGCCGGGAGGCCGACAGATACGCAGTATTTT.

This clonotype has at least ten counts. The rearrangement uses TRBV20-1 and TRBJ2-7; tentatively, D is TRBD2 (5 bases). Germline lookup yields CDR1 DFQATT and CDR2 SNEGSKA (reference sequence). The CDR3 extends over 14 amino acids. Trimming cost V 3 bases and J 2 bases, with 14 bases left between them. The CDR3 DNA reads TGCAGTGCTAGGGCCGGGATCTTACCCTACGAGCAGTACTTC. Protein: CSARAGILPYEQYF.

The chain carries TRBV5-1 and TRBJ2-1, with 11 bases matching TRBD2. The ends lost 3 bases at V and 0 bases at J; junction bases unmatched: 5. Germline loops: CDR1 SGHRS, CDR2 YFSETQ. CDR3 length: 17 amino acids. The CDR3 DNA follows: TGCGCCAGCAGCTGGGGACTAGCGGAGAGCTCCTACAATGAGCAGTTCTTC. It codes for CASSWGLAESSYNEQFF.

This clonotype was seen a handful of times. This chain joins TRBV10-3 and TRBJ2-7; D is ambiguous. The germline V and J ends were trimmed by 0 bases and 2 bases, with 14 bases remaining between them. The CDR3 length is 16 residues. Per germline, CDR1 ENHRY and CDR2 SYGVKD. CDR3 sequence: CAISESKRRPTYEQYF. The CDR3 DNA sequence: TGTGCCATCAGTGAGTCGAAACGGCGGCCCACCTACGAGCAGTACTTC.

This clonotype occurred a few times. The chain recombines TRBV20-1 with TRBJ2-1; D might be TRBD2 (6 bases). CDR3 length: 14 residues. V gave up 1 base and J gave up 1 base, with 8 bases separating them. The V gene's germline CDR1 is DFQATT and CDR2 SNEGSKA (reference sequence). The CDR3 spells CSARGGESYNEQFF. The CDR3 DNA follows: TGCAGTGCTAGAGGCGGGGAGTCCTACAATGAGCAGTTCTTC.

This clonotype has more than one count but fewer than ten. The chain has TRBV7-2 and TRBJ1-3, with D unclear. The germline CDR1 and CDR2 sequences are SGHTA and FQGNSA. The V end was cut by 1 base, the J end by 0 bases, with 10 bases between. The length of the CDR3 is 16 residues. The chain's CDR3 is CASSLVVPLSGNTIYF. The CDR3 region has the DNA TGTGCCAGCAGCTTAGTAGTGCCTCTCTCTGGAAACACCATATATTTT.

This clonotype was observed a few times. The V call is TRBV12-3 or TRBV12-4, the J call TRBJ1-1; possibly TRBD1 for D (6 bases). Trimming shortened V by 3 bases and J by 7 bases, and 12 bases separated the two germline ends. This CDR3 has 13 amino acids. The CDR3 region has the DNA TGTGCCAGCAGTTTTGGGGGGCAGGGTGAAGCTTTCTTT. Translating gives CASSFGGQGEAFF.

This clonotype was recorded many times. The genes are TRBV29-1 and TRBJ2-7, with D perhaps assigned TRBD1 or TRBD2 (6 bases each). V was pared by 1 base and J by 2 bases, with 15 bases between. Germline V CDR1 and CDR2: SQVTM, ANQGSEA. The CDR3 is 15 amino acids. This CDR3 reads CSVEAGAGEAYEQYF. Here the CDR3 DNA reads TGCAGCGTTGAAGCGGGGGCAGGGGAGGCCTACGAGCAGTACTTC.

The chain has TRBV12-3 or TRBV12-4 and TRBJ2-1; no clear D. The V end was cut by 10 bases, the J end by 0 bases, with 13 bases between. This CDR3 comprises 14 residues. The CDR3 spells CATCESNSYNEQFF. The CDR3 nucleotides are TGTGCCACCTGTGAGTCTAACTCCTACAATGAGCAGTTCTTC.

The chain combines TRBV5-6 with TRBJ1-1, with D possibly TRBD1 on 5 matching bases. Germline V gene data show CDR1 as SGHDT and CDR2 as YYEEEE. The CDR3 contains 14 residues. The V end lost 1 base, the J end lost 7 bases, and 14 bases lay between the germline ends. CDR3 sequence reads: CASSLMSRDGEAFF. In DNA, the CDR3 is TGTGCCAGCAGCTTGATGTCCAGGGACGGTGAAGCTTTCTTT.

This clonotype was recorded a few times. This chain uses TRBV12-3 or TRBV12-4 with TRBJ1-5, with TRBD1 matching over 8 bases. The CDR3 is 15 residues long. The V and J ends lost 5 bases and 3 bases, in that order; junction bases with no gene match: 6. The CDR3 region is CASSPRTGNNQPQHF. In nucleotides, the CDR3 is TGTGCCAGCAGTCCTCGGACAGGGAACAATCAGCCCCAGCATTTT.

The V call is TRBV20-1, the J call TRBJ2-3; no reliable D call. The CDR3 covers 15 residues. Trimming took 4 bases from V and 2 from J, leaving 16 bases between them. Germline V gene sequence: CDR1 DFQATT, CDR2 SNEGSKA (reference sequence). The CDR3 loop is CSAISLQLLTDTQYF. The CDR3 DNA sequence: TGCAGTGCTATTTCCTTACAACTGCTCACAGATACGCAGTATTTT.

The CDR3 here is CASSGGSGGLQETQYF. Here the CDR3 DNA reads TGTGCCAGCAGTGGGGGAAGCGGGGGCCTCCAAGAGACCCAGTACTTC. V and J are TRBV12-3 or TRBV12-4 and TRBJ2-5, with 8 bases aligning to TRBD2. After removal of 5 bases from V and 1 base from J, the junction contained 9 bases not matched to a gene. The CDR3 is 16 amino acids.

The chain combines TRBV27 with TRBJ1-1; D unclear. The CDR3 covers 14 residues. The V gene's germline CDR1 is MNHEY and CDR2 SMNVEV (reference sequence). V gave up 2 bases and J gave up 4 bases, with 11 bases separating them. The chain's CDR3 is CASSLEYAGTEAFF. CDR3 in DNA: TGTGCCAGCAGTTTAGAGTACGCGGGCACTGAAGCTTTCTTT.

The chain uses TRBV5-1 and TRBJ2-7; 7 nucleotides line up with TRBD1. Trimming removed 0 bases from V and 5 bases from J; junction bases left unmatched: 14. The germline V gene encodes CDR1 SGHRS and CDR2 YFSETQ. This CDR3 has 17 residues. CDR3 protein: CASSLASGKGQMNEQYF. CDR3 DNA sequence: TGCGCCAGCAGCTTGGCAAGTGGGAAGGGACAGATGAACGAGCAGTACTTC.

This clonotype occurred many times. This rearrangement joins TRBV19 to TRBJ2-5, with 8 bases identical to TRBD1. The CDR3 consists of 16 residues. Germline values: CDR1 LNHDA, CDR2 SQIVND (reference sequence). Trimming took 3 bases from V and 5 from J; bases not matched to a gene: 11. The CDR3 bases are TGTGCCAGTAGTATGCCCTGGTCCAGGGGGCGGGAGACCCAGTACTTC. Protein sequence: CASSMPWSRGRETQYF.

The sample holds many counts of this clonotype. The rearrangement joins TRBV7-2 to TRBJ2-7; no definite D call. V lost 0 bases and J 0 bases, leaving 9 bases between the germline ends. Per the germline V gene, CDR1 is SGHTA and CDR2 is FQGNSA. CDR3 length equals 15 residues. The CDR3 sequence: CASSLASPSSYEQYF. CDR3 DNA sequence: TGTGCCAGCAGCTTAGCATCCCCGAGCTCCTACGAGCAGTACTTC.

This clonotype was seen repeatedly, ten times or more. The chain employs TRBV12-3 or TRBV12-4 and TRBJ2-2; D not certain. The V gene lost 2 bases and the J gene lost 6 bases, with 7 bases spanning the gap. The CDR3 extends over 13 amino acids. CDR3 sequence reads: CASSLRRAGELFF. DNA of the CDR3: TGTGCCAGCAGTTTACGACGGGCCGGGGAGCTGTTTTTT.

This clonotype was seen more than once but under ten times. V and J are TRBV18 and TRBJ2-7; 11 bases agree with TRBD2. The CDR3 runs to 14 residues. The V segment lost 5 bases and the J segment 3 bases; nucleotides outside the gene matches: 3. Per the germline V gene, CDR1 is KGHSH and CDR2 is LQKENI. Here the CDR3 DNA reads TGTGCCAGCTCAGCGGGACTAGCGGTCTACGAGCAGTACTTC. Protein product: CASSAGLAVYEQYF.

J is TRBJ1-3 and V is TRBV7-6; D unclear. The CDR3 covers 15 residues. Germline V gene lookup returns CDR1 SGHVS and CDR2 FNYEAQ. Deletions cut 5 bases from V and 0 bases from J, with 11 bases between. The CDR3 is CASSPGVSSGNTIYF. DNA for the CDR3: TGTGCCAGCAGCCCCGGGGTGAGCTCTGGAAACACCATATATTTT.